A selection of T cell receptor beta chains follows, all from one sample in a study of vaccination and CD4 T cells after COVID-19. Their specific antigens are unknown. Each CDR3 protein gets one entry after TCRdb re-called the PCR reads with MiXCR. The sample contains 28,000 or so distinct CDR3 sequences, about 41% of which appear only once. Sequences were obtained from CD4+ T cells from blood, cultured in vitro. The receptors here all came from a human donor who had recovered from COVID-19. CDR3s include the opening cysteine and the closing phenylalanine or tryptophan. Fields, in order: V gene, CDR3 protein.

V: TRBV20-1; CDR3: CSAPRLAGPYEQYF
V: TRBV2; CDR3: CASSRQATSYEQYF
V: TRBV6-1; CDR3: CASSASYGYTF
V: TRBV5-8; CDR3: CASSLTTSGRGDTQYF
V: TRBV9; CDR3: CASSVVATGEGEQYF
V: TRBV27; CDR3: CASKVRTGVSNEQFF
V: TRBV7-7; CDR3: CASSLVQREAEETQYF
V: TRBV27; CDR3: CASSPLMRFADTQYF
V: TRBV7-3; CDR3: CASSLSGREGYSGYTF
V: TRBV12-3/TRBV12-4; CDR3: CASSLVRQETQYF
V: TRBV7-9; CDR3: CASSTAGAGWPTDTQYF
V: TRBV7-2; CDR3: CASSLRAGGSSYEQYF
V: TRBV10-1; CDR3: CASRDQGHEQFF
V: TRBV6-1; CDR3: CASSPGLSGANVLTF
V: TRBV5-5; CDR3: CASSPDLPTDTQYF
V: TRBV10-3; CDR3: CAITPGGASTDTQYF
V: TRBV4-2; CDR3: CASSPGTRVKDIQYF
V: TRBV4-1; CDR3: CASSPYSGGPRDTQYF
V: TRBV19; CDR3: CASSPGDRSYEQYF
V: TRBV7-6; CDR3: CASSLEATANEQFF
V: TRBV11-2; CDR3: CASSLVRASGANVLTF
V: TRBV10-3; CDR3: CAISESAAPTDTQYF
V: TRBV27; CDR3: CASSFSGTAPYEQYF
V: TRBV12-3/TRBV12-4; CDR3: CASSARQSLSSYNEQFF
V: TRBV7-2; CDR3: CARDTTNTGELFF
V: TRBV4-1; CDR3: CASSQGGGGYSNQPQHF
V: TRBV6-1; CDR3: CASTNPGLGQYF
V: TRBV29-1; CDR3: CSVVKETQQYF
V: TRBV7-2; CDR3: CACSLAARDTYEQYF
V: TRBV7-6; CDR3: CASSSGQINSPLHF
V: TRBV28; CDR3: CASSLLPTDSYQETQYF
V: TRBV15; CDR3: CATSPGASNTGELFF
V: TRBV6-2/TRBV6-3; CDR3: CASSPHRSTENNQPQHF
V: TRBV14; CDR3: CASSPHSGSPSYEQYF
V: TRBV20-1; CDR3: CSARDYPSGGGREQYF
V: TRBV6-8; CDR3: CASRRVAAGGWRFSYEQYF
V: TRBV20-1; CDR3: CSARDFRLSGNTIYF
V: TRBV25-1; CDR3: CASSPGQGLINYGYTF
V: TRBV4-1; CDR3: CASSQLGLAGLETQYF